This TCR beta chain was profiled in a study of molecular identifiers for immune sequencing clone quantification. MiXCR, run by TCRdb on the PCR reads, gives a single entry per CDR3 protein. Here the sample spans 600,000 to 650,000 distinct CDR3 sequences, less than 20% being singletons. This clonotype came up many times. A CD8+CD4-CCR7+CD45RA+ phenotype served as the sorting definition for naive CD8 T cells. This receptor was taken from a human donor in good health. Some libraries in this study had Jurkat cell RNA spiked in. Sequenced input: naive CD8+ T cells from blood, with Jurkat cell RNA spiked in. Subset denoted: FACS-sorted CD8+CD4-CCR7+CD45RA+ naive T cells.

The CDR3 DNA reads TGCAGTGCTAGAGATCGGGATAGCGCGGGGTACGAGCAGTACTTC. It is translated as CSARDRDSAGYEQYF. J is TRBJ2-7 and V is TRBV20-1; possibly TRBD2 for D (6 bases). Trimming removed 0 bases at V and 4 bases at J, with 16 bases between. The CDR3 is made up of 15 amino acids. CDR1 DFQATT and CDR2 SNEGSKA come from the germline V gene (reference sequence).